What follows are 15 T cell receptor beta chains derived from one specimen sequenced in a study of blood T cell repertoires in COVID-19. Libraries were prepared by immunoSEQ multiplex PCR; TCRdb keeps only in-frame clonotypes and omits some of them. The sample contains hundreds of thousands of clones, roughly nine tenths of which appear only once. Sequenced: PBMCs or T cells enriched from blood (not recorded which). These receptors all stem from a man aged 60 to 75 who had recovered from COVID-19.

The chain employs TRBV29-1 and TRBJ2-2; no reliable D call. Trimming removed 5 bases at V and 5 bases at J, with 12 bases between. The length of the CDR3 is 13 residues. Germline CDR1 SQVTM, CDR2 ANQGSEA. The CDR3: CSVTRPTTGELFF. The CDR3 DNA reads as TGCAGCGTTACCAGGCCAACTACCGGGGAGCTGTTTTTT.

CDR3 coding DNA: TGCGCCAGCAGGCGTGGTGGTCTAGCGGGAGGGTACAATGAGCAGTTCTTC. This sequence encodes CASRRGGLAGGYNEQFF. The V gene is TRBV5-1, the J gene TRBJ2-1, with 12 bases identical to TRBD2. Germline V gene lookup returns CDR1 SGHRS and CDR2 YFSETQ. The CDR3 is 17 amino acids. The trim removed 5 bases at V and 4 bases at J, leaving 10 bases unmatched.

The J gene is TRBJ2-1, the V gene TRBV5-1; 8 positions match TRBD2. CDR1 and CDR2 from the germline V gene are SGHRS and YFSETQ. V shed 2 bases, J shed 6 bases, and the junction held 4 bases outside the gene matches. CDR3 size: 14 residues. CDR3 sequence reads: CASSLVAGPNEQFF. The CDR3 nucleotides read TGCGCCAGCAGCTTAGTAGCGGGACCCAATGAGCAGTTCTTC.

This chain joins TRBV7-3 and TRBJ1-2; TRBD1 matches 7 bases. Germline assignment: CDR1 SGHTA and CDR2 FQGTGA. The CDR3 runs 12 residues. V trimming: 8 bases; J trimming: 6 bases; junction bases outside the gene matches: 6. CDR3: CASGLQGDGYTF. DNA for the CDR3: TGTGCCAGCGGCCTCCAGGGGGATGGCTACACCTTC.

The rearrangement uses TRBV5-5 and TRBJ1-4; 7 bases are a match to TRBD1. The CDR3 is 15 amino acids. Germline CDR1 is SGHKS and CDR2 is YYEKEE (reference sequence). V trimming: 5 bases; J trimming: 6 bases; junction bases outside the gene matches: 10. The CDR3 loop reads CASSTQGRRDEKLFF. The CDR3 bases are TGTGCCAGCAGTACACAGGGGAGACGAGATGAAAAACTGTTTTTT.

The V call is TRBV28, the J call TRBJ2-4, with D unresolved. The ends were cut back, 3 bases at V and 8 bases at J, with 8 bases in the middle. Germline assignment: CDR1 MDHEN and CDR2 SYDVKM. CDR3 size: 12 residues. CDR3 bases: TGTGCCAGCAGTTTTTCGAGAGACATTCAGTACTTC. Its protein product is CASSFSRDIQYF.

The chain carries TRBV15 and TRBJ1-2, with TRBD1 as a possible D gene (5 bases). The CDR3 is 13 residues long. Germline-derived CDR1 and CDR2 are LNHNV and YYDKDF (reference sequence). The V gene lost 4 bases and the J gene lost 1 base, with 7 bases spanning the gap. In nucleotides, the CDR3 is TGTGCCACCAGCATGACAGTTAACTATGGCTACACCTTC. Translation gives CATSMTVNYGYTF.

The V gene is TRBV5-4, the J gene TRBJ2-1; perhaps TRBD2 as D (5 bases). The length of the CDR3 is 15 residues. The germline gives CDR1 SGHNT, CDR2 YYREEE (reference sequence). Deletions cut 4 bases from V and 5 bases from J, with 16 bases between. This chain's CDR3 is CASSPRNRLNNEQFF. The DNA for the CDR3 is TGTGCCAGCAGCCCTCGGAATAGACTAAACAATGAGCAGTTCTTC.

The chain recombines TRBV19 with TRBJ1-4; TRBD1 matches at 7 bases. J gave up 1 base and V 1 base, and 6 bases lay outside the gene matches. Germline-derived CDR1 and CDR2 are LNHDA and SQIVND (reference sequence). The CDR3 length is 17 residues. CDR3: CASSIGGGEGTNEKLFF. The CDR3 DNA reads as TGTGCCAGTAGTATAGGAGGGGGCGAAGGAACTAATGAAAAACTGTTTTTT.

The genes are TRBV30 and TRBJ1-2, with TRBD1 matching 11 bases. CDR1 and CDR2 from the germline V gene are GTSNPN and SVGIG (reference sequence). This CDR3 has 12 amino acids. V lost 8 bases, J lost 5 bases, and 4 bases stayed unmatched. For the CDR3, the DNA is TGTGCCGGACAGGGGGCCCCTTATGGCTACACCTTC. As protein: CAGQGAPYGYTF.

The gene calls are TRBV3-1 (or the pseudogene TRBV3-2) and TRBJ2-2, with TRBD1 matching over 10 bases. CDR1 LGHDT and CDR2 YNNKEL come from the germline V gene (reference sequence). The CDR3 spans 15 residues. Trimming at V came to 4 bases and at J to 5 bases, leaving 4 bases not matched to a gene. The CDR3 DNA follows: TGTGCCAGCAGCCGACAGGGGGCGCGTACCGGGGAGCTGTTTTTT. Its translation is CASSRQGARTGELFF.

CDR3 nucleotides: TGTGCCAGCAGCCCGGGACTAGCGGGAGTAGGCCTCTACGAGCAGTACTTC. This encodes CASSPGLAGVGLYEQYF. The chain employs TRBV7-9 and TRBJ2-7, with 14 bases lining up with TRBD2. The CDR3 is made up of 17 amino acids. With 5 bases clipped from V and 3 bases from J, the junction kept 9 bases outside the gene matches. Germline CDR1 and CDR2: SEHNR and FQNEAQ (reference sequence).

V gene TRBV28 combines with J gene TRBJ2-1; the match to TRBD2 covers 14 bases. After removal of 6 bases from V and 2 bases from J, the junction contained 12 bases not matched to a gene. The CDR3 sequence is 19 residues long. Germline CDR1 MDHEN, CDR2 SYDVKM. CDR3 DNA: TGTGCCAGCAGCCACCCCGGGACTAGCGGGAGTGGCGCCTACAATGAGCAGTTCTTC. Translation gives CASSHPGTSGSGAYNEQFF.

This chain links TRBV9 with TRBJ2-7, with D possibly TRBD1 on 5 matching bases. V dropped 3 bases and J dropped 9 bases, with 19 bases sitting between them. The CDR3 sequence is 14 residues long. Looked up from germline, CDR1 is SGDLS and CDR2 is YYNGEE. The CDR3 nucleotides are TGTGCCAGCAGCGCCCCCCGGGCCCAAGGGGTGCAGTACTTC. Translation gives CASSAPRAQGVQYF.

This clone was seen only once. The CDR3 coding sequence is TGTGCCAGCAGTCTAGAACCACGCTTTGGTGCTTTCTTT. Translated: CASSLEPRFGAFF. This sequence joins TRBV6-6 and TRBJ1-1; D ambiguous. The V gene lost 5 bases and the J gene lost 11 bases, with 18 bases spanning the gap. The CDR3 is 13 amino acids. Germline V gene data show CDR1 as MNHNY and CDR2 as SVGAGI (reference sequence).